The sequence of this T cell receptor beta chain was determined in a study of immune characterization of retroperitoneal liposarcoma. Germline CDR1 is MNHNS and CDR2 is SASEGT. The CDR3 length is 15 residues. TCRdb reprocessed the PCR reads via MiXCR and lists one record per CDR3 protein. This table holds over 1,100 distinct CDR3 sequences, around half found once. This clonotype is deemed large. Sequencing used tumor tissue. This receptor was obtained from a female donor with retroperitoneal liposarcoma. The chain uses TRBV6-1 and TRBJ2-1; a weak D match, TRBD1 (5 bases). The end of the DNA aligns better with TRBJ2-7, so the J call may be wrong. This CDR3 reads CASSALEGVPYEQYF. The CDR3 DNA sequence: TGTGCCAGCAGTGCCTTAGAAGGGGTCCCCTACGAGCAGTACTTC.